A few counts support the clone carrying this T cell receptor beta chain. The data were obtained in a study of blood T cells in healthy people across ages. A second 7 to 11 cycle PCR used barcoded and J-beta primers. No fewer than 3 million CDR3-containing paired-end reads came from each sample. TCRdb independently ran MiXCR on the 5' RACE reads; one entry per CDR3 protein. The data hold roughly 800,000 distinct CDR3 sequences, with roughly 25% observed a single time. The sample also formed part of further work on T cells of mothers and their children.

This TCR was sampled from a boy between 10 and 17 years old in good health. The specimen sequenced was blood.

The CDR3 DNA sequence: TGTGCCAGCAGTTTAGACCCCCGAGCAGGGGAAAAACTGTTTTTT. This sequence encodes CASSLDPRAGEKLFF. The chain has TRBV12-3 or TRBV12-4 and TRBJ1-4, with D tentatively TRBD1 (5 bases). This CDR3 has 15 residues. With 1 base removed from V and 8 bases from J, the gap between germline ends came to 14 bases.